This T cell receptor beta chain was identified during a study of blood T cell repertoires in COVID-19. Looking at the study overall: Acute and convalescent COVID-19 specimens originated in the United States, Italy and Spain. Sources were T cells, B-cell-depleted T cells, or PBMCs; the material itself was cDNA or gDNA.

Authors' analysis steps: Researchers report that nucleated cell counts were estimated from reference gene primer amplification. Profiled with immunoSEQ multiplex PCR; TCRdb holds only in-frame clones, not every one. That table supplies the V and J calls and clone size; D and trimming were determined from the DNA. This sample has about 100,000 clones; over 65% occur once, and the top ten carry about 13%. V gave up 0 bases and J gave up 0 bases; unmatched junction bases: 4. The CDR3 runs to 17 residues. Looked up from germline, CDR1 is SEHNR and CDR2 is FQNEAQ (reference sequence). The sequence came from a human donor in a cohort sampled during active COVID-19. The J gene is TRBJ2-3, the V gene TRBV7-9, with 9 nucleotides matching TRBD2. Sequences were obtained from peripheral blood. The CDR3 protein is CASSLADSGGSTDTQYF. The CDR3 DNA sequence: TGTGCCAGCAGCTTAGCGGATAGCGGGGGAAGCACAGATACGCAGTATTTT.